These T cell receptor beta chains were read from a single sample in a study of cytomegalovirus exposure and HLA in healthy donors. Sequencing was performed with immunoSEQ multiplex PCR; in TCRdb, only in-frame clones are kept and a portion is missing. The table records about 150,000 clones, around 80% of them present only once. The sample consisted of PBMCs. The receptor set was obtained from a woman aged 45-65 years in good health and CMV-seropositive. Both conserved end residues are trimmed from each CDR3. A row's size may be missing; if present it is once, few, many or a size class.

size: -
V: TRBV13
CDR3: ASSSRGVKEETQY

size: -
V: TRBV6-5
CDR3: ASSERGGANVLT

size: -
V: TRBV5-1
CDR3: ASSFPDRVGGEQF

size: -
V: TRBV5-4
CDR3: ASSSLSQGALETQY

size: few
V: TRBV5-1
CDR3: ASSLVLGQGAEAF

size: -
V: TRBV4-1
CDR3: ASSQGQGWQPQH

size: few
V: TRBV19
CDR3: ASSKGTSGGLTDTQY

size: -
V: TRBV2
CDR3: ASSGEFRGEAF

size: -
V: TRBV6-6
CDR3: ASRGQGNSPLH

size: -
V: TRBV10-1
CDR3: ASSDPGHNEAF

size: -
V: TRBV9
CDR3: ASSPQGIGANVLT

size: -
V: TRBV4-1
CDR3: ASSSGPTDTQY

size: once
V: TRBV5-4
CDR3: ASRNNRVNTEAF

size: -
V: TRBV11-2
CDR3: ASSLGSGGETQY

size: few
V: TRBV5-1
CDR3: ASSLAARGAYNEQF

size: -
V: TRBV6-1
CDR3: ASSSGGAETQY

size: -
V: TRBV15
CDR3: ATSKDGTGNEKLF

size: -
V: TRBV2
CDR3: ASRGLAGGGYT

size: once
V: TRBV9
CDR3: ASSAGTSQETQY

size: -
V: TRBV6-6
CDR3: ASSSTGGRTEKLF

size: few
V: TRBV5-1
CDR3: ASSLEWGENSPLH

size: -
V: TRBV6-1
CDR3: ASSETQGAHEQY

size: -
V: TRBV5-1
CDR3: ASRLAPSYEQY

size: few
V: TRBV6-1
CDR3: ASGTVEAF

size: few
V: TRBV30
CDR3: AWSVGGAGGGYT

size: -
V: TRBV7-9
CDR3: ASSSGVIDTEAF

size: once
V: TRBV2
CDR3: ASRSPGQGNPKAPYEQY

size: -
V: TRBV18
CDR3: ASSSGSSNYGYT

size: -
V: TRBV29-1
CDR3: SAYRGRPEAF

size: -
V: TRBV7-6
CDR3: ASSLANSMNYNEQF

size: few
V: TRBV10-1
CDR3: ASHRGFSSYNSPLH

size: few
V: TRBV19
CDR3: ASSARGGLSNEQF

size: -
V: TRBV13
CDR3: ASSLGQDYEQY

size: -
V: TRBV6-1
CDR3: ASSEMNSSGNTIY

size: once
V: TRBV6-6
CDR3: ASSLPTANTGELF

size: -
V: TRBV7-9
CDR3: ASSLRGLETQY

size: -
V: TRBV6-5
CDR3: ASSIKQGVGYT

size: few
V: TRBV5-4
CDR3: ASSLGTGGRTFGEAF

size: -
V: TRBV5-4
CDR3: ASSSQSASGSNEQF

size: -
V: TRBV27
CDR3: ATKLTSGGAVETQY

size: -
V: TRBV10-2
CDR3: ASSERGLTNEKLF

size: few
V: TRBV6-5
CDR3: ASSPLYRRDGYT

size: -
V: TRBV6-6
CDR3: ASSKTPGQGADTQY

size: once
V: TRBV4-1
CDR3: ASSDFGTLPNNEQF

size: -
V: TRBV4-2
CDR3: ASSQEFDSPLH

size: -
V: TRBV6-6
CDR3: ASSYPGWTGELF

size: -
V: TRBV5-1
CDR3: ASSLVGQGQPYGYT